This T cell receptor beta chain was found in a study of cytotoxic CD8 clonotypes in ibrutinib-treated CLL. Study-level points and caveats: Baseline clonality, above age-matched healthy donor levels, tracked circulating CD8+ T-cell counts. Contraction or stability on treatment was seen for public clonotypes, which were uncommon.

This clone was seen only a few times. The antigen is unknown. The table came from immunoSEQ multiplex PCR; TCRdb's copy has only in-frame clones and leaves some out. Here the sample spans approximately 100,000 clones, 58% being singletons. The V end was cut by 5 bases, the J end by 1 base, with 5 bases between. Per the germline V gene, CDR1 is SGHVS and CDR2 is FQNEAQ. The CDR3 spans 12 residues. J is TRBJ1-1 and V is TRBV7-8; D call uncertain. This sequence was found in a human donor with chronic lymphocytic leukemia. The sample in question was PBMCs, obtained after 24 months of ibrutinib treatment. CDR3 amino acids: CASSDRNTEAFF. The CDR3 bases are TGTGCCAGCAGCGACCGGAACACTGAAGCTTTCTTT.